This T cell receptor (beta chain) came from a study of cytomegalovirus exposure and HLA in healthy donors. This CDR3 spans 14 amino acids. The J segment lost 7 bases and the V segment lost 1 base, leaving 1 base of the junction unmatched. CDR1 SGHTA and CDR2 FQGNSA come from the germline V gene. Study-wide findings and caveats: It was in a later analysis that TCR association rates were seen to vary by HLA locus, highest for DRB1 and lowest for HLA-C. Among CMV-associated TCR beta chains, most appeared HLA-restricted in a later analysis. Reportedly, HLA-A and HLA-B alleles of most subjects were accurately predicted from TCR beta. TRBV6-2, TRBV6-3 and some other V segments were unresolvable in 87-base-pair reads.

The PCR contained 60 Vbeta and 13 Jbeta primers. The assay was immunoSEQ multiplex PCR, and TCRdb's table has in-frame clones only and misses some. This sample has under 95,000 clones; about four fifths occur once, and the top ten carry roughly 14%. This clone was counted only a few times. As yet, its antigen is unknown. Sequencing was carried out using PBMCs. This TCR came from a woman in her thirties or forties in good health and CMV-seropositive. The genes are TRBV7-2 and TRBJ1-6, with 7 bases fitting TRBD1. For the CDR3, the DNA is TGTGCCAGCAGCTTAGGGGGACAGAATTCACCCCTCCACTTT. Protein sequence: CASSLGGQNSPLHF.